The sequence of this T cell receptor (beta chain) was determined in a study of T cells in Graves' hyperthyroidism and ophthalmopathy. Study-level background: Pretreatment peripheral blood was obtained at initial diagnosis.

Graves' hyperthyroidism is called stable when ophthalmopathy does not progress within 18 months. Patients aged 18 to 65 had newly diagnosed hyperthyroidism of under 2 months' duration. TCR beta CDR3 regions were amplified from RNA. Primed by the HTBI set, a first-round RT-PCR was run on the TCR CDR3. One entry per CDR3 protein, called by TCRdb with MiXCR from the multiplex PCR reads. The sample includes around 560,000 distinct CDR3 sequences, 16% seen only once; the top ten take 15% to 20%. This CDR3 region has 14 residues. The germline V and J ends were trimmed by 5 bases and 5 bases, with 15 bases remaining between them.

The chain couples TRBV12-3 or TRBV12-4 to TRBJ1-2; D is ambiguous. Sequencing used blood. The receptor was derived from a woman between 18 and 29 years old with Graves' hyperthyroidism. The CDR3 reads CASSPEGSWYGYTF. For the CDR3, the DNA is TGTGCCAGCAGTCCGGAGGGCTCTTGGTATGGCTACACCTTC.